The clone carrying this TCR beta chain was seen a handful of times. With 60 Vbeta and 13 Jbeta primers, the PCR was carried out. Some clones are missing from TCRdb's copy, which holds only in-frame ones; the method was immunoSEQ multiplex PCR. The sample lists around 170,000 clones, about 80% occurring once. This record comes from a study of cytomegalovirus exposure and HLA in healthy donors. Germline CDR1 and CDR2: MNHEY and SMNVEV (reference sequence). The CDR3 runs 16 residues. Trimming at V came to 6 bases and at J to 1 base, leaving 2 bases not matched to a gene. This TCR was recovered from a woman between 50 and 59 years old in good health and CMV-seropositive. The sequenced sample consisted of PBMCs. The chain joins TRBV27 to TRBJ2-4; TRBD2 agrees at 14 bases. The CDR3 region has the DNA TGTGCCAGCAGGGGACTAGCGGGAGCGGCCAAAAACATTCAGTACTTC. Protein sequence: CASRGLAGAAKNIQYF.